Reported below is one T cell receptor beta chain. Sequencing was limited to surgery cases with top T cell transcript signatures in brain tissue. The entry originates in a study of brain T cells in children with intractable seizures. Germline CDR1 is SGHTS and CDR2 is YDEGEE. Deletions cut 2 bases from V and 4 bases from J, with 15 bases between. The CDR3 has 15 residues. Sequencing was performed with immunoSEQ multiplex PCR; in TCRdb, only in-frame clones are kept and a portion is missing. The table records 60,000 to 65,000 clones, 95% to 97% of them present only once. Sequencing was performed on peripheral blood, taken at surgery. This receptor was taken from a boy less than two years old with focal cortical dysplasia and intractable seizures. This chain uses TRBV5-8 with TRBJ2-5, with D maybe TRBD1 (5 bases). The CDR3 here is CASSFIFRARETQYF. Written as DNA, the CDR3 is TGTGCCAGCAGCTTTATATTCAGGGCCCGAGAGACCCAGTACTTC.